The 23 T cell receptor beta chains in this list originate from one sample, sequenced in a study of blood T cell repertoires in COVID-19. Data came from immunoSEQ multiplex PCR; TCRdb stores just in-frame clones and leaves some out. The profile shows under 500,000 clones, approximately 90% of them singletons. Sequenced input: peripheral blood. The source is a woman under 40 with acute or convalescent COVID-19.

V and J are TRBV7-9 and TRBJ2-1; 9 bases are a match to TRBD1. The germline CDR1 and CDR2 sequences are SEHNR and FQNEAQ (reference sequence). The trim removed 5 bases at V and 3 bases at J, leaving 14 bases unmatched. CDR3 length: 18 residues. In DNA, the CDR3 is TGTGCCAGCAGCCAGGGGACAGGGAGGGGCAATAGCTACAATGAGCAGTTCTTC. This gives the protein CASSQGTGRGNSYNEQFF.

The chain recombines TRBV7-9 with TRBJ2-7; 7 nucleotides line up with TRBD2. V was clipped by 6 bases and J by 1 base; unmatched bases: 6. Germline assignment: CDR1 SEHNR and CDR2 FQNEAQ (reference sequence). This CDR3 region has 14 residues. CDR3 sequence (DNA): TGTGCCAGCAGTACCATGCGGGGGTCCTACGAGCAGTACTTC. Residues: CASSTMRGSYEQYF.

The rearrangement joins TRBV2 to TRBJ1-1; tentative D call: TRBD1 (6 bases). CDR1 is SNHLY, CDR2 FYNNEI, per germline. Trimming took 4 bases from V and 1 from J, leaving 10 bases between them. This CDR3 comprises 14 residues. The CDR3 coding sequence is TGTGCCAGCAGTGCCGACAGGAGGAACACTGAAGCTTTCTTT. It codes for CASSADRRNTEAFF.

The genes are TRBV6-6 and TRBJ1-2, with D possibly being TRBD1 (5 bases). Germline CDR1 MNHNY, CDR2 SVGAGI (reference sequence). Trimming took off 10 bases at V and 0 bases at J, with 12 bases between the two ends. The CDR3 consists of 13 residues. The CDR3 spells CAIRDSTNYGYTF. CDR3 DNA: TGTGCCATCCGGGACTCAACTAACTATGGCTACACCTTC.

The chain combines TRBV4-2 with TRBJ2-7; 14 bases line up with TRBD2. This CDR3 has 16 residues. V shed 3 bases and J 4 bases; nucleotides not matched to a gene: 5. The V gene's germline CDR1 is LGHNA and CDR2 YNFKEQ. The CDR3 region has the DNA TGTGCCAGCAGCCAGAGGACTAGCGGGGGGTTATACGAGCAGTACTTC. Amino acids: CASSQRTSGGLYEQYF.

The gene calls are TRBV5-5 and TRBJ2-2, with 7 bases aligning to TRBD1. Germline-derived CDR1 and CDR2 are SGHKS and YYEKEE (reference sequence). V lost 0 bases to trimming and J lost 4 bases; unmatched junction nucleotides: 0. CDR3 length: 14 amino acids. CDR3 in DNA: TGTGCCAGCAGCTTGGGACAGGGCACCGGGGAGCTGTTTTTT. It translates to CASSLGQGTGELFF.

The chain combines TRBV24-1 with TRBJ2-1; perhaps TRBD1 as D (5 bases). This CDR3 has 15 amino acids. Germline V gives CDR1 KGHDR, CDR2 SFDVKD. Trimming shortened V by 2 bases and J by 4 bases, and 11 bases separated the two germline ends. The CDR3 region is CATSDSQGGYNEQFF. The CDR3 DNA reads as TGTGCCACCAGTGATTCCCAGGGTGGGTACAATGAGCAGTTCTTC.

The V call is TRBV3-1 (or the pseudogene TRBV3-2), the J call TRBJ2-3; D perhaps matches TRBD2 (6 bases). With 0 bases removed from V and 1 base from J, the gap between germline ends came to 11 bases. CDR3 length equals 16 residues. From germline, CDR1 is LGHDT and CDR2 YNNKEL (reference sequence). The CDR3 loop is CASSQEWREGTDTQYF. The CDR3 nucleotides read TGTGCCAGCAGCCAAGAGTGGCGGGAAGGCACAGATACGCAGTATTTT.

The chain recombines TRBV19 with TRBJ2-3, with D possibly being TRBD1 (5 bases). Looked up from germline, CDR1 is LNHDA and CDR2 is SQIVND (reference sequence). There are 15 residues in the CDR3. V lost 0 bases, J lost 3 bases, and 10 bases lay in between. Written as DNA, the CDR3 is TGTGCCAGTAGTATAGACAGGGATGGTACAGATACGCAGTATTTT. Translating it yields CASSIDRDGTDTQYF.

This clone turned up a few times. CDR3: CASSREYYEQYF. The CDR3 coding sequence is TGTGCCAGCAGCAGGGAATACTACGAGCAGTACTTC. The chain carries TRBV2 and TRBJ2-7, with D possibly being TRBD1 (5 bases). Germline V gene lookup returns CDR1 SNHLY and CDR2 FYNNEI. V was cut by 6 bases and J by 3 bases, with 9 bases left in between. The CDR3 has 12 amino acids.

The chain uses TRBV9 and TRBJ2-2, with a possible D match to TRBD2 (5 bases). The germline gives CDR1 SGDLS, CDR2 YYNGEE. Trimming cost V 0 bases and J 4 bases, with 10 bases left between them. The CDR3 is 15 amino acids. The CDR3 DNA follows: TGTGCCAGCAGCGTAGAAAGAGGGTCCACCGGGGAGCTGTTTTTT. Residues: CASSVERGSTGELFF.

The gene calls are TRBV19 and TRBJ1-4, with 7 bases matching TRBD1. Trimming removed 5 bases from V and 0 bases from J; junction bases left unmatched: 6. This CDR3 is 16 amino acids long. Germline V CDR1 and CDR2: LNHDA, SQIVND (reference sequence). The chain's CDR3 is CASSRTGTATNEKLFF. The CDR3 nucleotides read TGTGCCAGTAGTCGAACCGGGACAGCAACTAATGAAAAACTGTTTTTT.

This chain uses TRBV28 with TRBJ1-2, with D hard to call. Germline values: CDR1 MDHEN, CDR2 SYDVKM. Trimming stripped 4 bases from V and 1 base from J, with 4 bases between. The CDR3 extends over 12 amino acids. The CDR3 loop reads CASSSGNYGYTF. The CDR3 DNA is TGTGCCAGCAGTTCCGGTAACTATGGCTACACCTTC.

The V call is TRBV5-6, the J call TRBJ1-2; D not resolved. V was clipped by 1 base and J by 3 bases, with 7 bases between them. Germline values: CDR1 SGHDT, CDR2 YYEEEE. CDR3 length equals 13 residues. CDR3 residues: CASSLWEYYGYTF. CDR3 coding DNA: TGTGCCAGCAGCTTGTGGGAGTACTATGGCTACACCTTC.

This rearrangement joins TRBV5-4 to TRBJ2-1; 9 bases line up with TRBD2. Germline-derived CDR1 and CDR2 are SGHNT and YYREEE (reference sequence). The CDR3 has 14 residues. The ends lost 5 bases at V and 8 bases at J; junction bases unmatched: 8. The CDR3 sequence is CASSHSGGRDEQFF. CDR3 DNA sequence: TGTGCCAGCAGTCATAGCGGGGGCAGGGATGAGCAGTTCTTC.

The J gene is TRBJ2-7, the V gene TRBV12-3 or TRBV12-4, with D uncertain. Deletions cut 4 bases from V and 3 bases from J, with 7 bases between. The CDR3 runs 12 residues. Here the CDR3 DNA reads TGTGCCAGCAGTTGGCGCGGCTACGAGCAGTACTTC. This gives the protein CASSWRGYEQYF.

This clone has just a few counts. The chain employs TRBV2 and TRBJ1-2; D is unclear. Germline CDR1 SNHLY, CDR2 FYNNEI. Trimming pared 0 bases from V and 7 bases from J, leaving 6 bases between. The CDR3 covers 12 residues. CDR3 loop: CASSEALSGYTF. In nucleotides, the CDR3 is TGTGCCAGCAGTGAAGCGTTGAGTGGCTACACCTTC.

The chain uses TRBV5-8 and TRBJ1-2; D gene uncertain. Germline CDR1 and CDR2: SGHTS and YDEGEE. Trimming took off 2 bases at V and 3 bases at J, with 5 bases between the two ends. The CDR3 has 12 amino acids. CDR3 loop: CASSFGDYGYTF. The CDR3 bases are TGTGCCAGCAGCTTCGGGGACTATGGCTACACCTTC.

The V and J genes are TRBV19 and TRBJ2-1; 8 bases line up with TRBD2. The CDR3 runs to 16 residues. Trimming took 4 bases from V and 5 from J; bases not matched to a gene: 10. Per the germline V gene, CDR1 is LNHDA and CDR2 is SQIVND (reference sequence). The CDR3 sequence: CASSTAGGRRDNEQFF. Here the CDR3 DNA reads TGTGCCAGTAGTACGGCGGGGGGCCGGAGAGACAATGAGCAGTTCTTC.

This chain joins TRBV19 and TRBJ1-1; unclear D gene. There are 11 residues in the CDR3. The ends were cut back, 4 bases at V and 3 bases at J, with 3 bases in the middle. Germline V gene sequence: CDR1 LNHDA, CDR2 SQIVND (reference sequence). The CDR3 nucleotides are TGTGCCAGTAGTACCGACACTGAAGCTTTCTTT. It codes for CASSTDTEAFF.

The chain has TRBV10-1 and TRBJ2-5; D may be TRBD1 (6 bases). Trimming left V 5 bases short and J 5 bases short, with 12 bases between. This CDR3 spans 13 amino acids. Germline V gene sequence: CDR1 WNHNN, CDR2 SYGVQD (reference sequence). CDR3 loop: CASSLDRPETQYF. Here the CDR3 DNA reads TGCGCCAGCAGTCTCGACAGGCCCGAGACCCAGTACTTC.

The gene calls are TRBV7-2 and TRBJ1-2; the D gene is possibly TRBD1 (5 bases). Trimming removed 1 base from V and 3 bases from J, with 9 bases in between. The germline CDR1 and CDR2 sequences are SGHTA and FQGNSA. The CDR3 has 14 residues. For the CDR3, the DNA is TGTGCCAGCAGCTTAGGCGGGGGTTACTATGGCTACACCTTC. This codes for CASSLGGGYYGYTF.

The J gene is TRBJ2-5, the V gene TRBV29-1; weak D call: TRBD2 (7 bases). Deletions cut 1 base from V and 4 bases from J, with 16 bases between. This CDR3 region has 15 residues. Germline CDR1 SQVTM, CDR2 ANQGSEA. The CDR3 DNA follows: TGCAGCGTTGAAGCCCGAAGGGAGGGGGGAGAGACCCAGTACTTC. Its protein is CSVEARREGGETQYF.